The 4 T cell receptor beta chains reported below all come from one sample, sequenced in a study of T-cell reconstitution after alpha-beta-depleted transplantation in children. Unique molecular identifiers were used to barcode this TCRbeta library. TCRdb recomputed calls from the PCR reads with MiXCR, one row per CDR3 protein. This table has about 260,000 distinct CDR3 sequences, more than 9% appearing once. Source: peripheral blood, taken 180 days after TCRalphabeta/CD19-depleted stem cell transplant. These receptors originate from a male patient under 10 years old who had a stem cell transplant for chronic granulomatous disease, so the T cells may come from the graft donor.

This clonotype has at least ten counts. The chain joins TRBV6-4 to TRBJ2-1, with 7 positions matching TRBD2. The CDR3 is made up of 16 amino acids. After removal of 0 bases from V and 0 bases from J, the junction contained 2 bases not matched to a gene. CDR1 and CDR2 from the germline V gene are MRHNA and SNTAGT. Here the CDR3 reads CASSDSGGGSYNEQFF. CDR3 bases: TGTGCCAGCAGTGACTCGGGGGGGGGCTCCTACAATGAGCAGTTCTTC.

V gene TRBV18 combines with J gene TRBJ1-6, with D perhaps matching TRBD1 (6 bases). The length of the CDR3 is 16 residues. Looked up from germline, CDR1 is KGHSH and CDR2 is LQKENI. V was cut by 0 bases and J by 8 bases, with 14 bases left in between. The CDR3 nucleotides read TGTGCCAGCTCACCACCGAGGCAGGGGATAGATTCACCCCTCCACTTT. It specifies CASSPPRQGIDSPLHF.

This clonotype was observed at least ten times. The chain employs TRBV29-1 and TRBJ2-1; D is possibly TRBD2 (6 bases). V shed 3 bases and J shed 0 bases, with 27 bases lying between them. Germline V gene sequence: CDR1 SQVTM, CDR2 ANQGSEA. This CDR3 region has 20 residues. CDR3 sequence reads: CSVEGGWEASGHRSYNEQFF. DNA for the CDR3: TGCAGCGTTGAGGGGGGTTGGGAGGCGTCGGGGCACCGCTCCTACAATGAGCAGTTCTTC.

This clonotype has at least ten counts. This sequence joins TRBV9 and TRBJ2-1; TRBD1 agrees at 8 bases. The CDR3 is 16 amino acids. V shed 0 bases, J shed 3 bases, and the junction held 5 bases outside the gene matches. Germline V gene data show CDR1 as SGDLS and CDR2 as YYNGEE. CDR3 nucleotide sequence: TGTGCCAGCAGCGTAGCCGGACAGGGATACTACAATGAGCAGTTCTTC. Residues: CASSVAGQGYYNEQFF.